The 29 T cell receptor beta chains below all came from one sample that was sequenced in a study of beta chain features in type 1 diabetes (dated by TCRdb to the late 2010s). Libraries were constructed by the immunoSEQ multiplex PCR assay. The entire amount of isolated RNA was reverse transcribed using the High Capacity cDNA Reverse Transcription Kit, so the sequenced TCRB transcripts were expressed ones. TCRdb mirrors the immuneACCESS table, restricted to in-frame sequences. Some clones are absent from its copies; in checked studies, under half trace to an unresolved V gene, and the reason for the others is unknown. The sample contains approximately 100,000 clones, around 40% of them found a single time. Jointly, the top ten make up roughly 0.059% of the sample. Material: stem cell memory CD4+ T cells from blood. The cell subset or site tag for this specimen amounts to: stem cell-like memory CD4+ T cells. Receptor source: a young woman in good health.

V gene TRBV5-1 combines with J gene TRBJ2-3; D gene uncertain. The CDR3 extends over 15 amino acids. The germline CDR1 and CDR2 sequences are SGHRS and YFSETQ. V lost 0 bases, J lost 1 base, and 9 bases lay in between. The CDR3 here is CASSLGSIRTDTQYF. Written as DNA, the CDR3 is TGCGCCAGCAGCTTGGGGTCTATCCGCACAGATACGCAGTATTTT. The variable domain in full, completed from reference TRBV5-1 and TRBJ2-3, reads KAGVTQTPRYLIKTRGQQVTLSCSPISGHRSVSWYQQTPGQGLQFLFEYFSETQRNKGNFPGRFSGRQFSNSRSEMNVSTLELGDSALYLCASSLGSIRTDTQYFGPGTRLTVL.

The CDR3 sequence is CASSLDSLVNNEQFF. CDR3 nucleotide sequence: TGTGCCAGCAGCTTAGATAGCCTAGTCAACAATGAGCAGTTCTTC. The chain combines TRBV11-2 with TRBJ2-1; no firm D call. The CDR3 spans 15 residues. Germline V CDR1 and CDR2: SGHAT, FQNNGV. V was pared by 0 bases and J by 5 bases, with 11 bases between.

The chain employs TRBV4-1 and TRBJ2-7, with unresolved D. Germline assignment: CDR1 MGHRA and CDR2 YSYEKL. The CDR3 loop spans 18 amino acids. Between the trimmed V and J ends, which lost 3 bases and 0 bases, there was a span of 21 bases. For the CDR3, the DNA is TGCGCCAGCAGCCAGGAAAAGCGCGGCAGTGAGAGCTCCTACGAGCAGTACTTC. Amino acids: CASSQEKRGSESSYEQYF.

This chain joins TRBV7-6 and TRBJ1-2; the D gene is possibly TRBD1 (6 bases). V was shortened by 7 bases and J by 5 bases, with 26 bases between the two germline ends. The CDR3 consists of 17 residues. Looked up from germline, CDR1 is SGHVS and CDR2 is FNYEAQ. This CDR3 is CASTPVRAGAGLYGYTF. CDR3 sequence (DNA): TGTGCCAGCACCCCAGTGCGGGCGGGGGCAGGGTTATATGGCTACACCTTC.

The CDR3: CASSGGEIETVSYEQYF. The CDR3 DNA is TGCGCCAGCAGCGGAGGAGAAATCGAGACGGTCTCCTACGAGCAGTACTTC. The chain is built from TRBV5-1 and TRBJ2-7; maybe TRBD2 (5 bases). The V gene lost 4 bases and the J gene lost 0 bases, with 20 bases spanning the gap. The germline gives CDR1 SGHRS, CDR2 YFSETQ. The CDR3 length is 17 residues.

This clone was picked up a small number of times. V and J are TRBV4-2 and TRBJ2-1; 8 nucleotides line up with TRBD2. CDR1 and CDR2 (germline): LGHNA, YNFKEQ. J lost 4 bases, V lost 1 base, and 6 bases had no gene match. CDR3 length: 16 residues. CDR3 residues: CASSQVSGGSYNEQFF. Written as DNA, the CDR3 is TGTGCCAGCAGCCAAGTCTCGGGAGGGTCTTACAATGAGCAGTTCTTC.

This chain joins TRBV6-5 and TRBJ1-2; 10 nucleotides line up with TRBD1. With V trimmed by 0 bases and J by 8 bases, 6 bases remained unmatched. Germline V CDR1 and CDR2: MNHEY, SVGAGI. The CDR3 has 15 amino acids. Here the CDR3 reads CASSYSGTGVLGYTF. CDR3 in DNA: TGTGCCAGCAGTTACTCCGGGACAGGGGTTTTGGGCTACACCTTC.

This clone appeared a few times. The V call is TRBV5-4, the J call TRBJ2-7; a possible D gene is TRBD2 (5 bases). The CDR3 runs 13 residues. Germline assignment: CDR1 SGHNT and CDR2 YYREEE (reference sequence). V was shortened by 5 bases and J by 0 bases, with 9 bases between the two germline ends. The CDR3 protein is CASRWRSSYEQYF. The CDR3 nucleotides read TGTGCCAGCAGATGGAGGAGCTCCTACGAGCAGTACTTC.

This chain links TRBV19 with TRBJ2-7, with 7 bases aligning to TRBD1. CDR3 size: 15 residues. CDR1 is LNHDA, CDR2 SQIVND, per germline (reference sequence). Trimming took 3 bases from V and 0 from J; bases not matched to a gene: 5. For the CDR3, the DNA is TGTGCCAGTAGTATGTTACAGGGGAGCTCCTACGAGCAGTACTTC. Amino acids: CASSMLQGSSYEQYF.

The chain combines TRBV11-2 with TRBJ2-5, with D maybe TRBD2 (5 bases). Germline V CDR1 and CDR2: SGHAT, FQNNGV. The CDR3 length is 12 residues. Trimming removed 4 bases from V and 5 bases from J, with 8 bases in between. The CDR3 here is CASSSLGETQYF. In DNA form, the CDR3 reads TGTGCCAGCAGCTCACTAGGGGAGACCCAGTACTTC.

CDR3 DNA sequence: TGTGCCAGCAGCTGGGGGGACAGGCGCCCAGAGACCCAGTACTTC. Protein: CASSWGDRRPETQYF. This sequence joins TRBV5-8 and TRBJ2-5, with TRBD1 matching over 8 bases. This CDR3 region has 15 residues. The germline V gene has CDR1 SGHTS and CDR2 YDEGEE. J gave up 4 bases and V 3 bases, and 8 bases lay outside the gene matches.

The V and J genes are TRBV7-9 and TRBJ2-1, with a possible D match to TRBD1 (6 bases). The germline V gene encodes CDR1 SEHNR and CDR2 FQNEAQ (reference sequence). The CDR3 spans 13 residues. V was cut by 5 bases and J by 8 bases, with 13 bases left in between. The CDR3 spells CASSRGTTYEQFF. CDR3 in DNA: TGTGCCAGCAGCCGAGGGACAACTTATGAGCAGTTCTTC. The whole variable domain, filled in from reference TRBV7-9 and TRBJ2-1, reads DTGVSQNPRHKITKRGQNVTFRCDPISEHNRLYWYRQTLGQGPEFLTYFQNEAQLEKSRLLSDRFSAERPKGSFSTLEIQRTEQGDSAMYLCASSRGTTYEQFFGPGTRLTVL.

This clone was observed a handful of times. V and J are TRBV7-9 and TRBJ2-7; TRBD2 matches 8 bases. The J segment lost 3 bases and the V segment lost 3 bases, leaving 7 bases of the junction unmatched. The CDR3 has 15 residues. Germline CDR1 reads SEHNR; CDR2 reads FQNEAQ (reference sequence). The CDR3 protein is CASSFGIAGNYEQYF. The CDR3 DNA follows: TGTGCCAGCAGCTTTGGTATAGCGGGGAACTACGAGCAGTACTTC.

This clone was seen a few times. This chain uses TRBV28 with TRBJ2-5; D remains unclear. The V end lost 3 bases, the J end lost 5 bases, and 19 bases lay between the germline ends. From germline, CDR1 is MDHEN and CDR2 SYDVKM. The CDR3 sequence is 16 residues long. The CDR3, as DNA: TGTGCCAGCAGTTTCCCTCTCTGGAGCCCCCGGGAGACCCAGTACTTC. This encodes CASSFPLWSPRETQYF.

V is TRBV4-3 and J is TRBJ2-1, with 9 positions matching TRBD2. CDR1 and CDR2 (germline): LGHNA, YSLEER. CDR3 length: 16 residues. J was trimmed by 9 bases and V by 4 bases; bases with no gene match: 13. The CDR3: CASSPATSGWGSEQFF. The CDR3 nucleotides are TGCGCCAGCAGCCCGGCTACTAGCGGGTGGGGATCTGAGCAGTTCTTC.

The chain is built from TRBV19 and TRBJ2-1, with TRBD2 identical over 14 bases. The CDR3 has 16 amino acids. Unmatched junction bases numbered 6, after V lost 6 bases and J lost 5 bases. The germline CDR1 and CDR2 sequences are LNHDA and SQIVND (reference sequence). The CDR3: CASRPTSGRANNEQFF. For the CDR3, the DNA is TGTGCCAGTAGGCCGACTAGCGGGAGGGCTAACAATGAGCAGTTCTTC.

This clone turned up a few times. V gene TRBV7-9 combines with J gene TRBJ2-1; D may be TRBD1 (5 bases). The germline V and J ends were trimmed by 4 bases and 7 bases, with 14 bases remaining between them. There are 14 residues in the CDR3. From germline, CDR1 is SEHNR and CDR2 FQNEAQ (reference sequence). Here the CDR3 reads CASSWNPGINEQFF. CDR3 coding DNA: TGTGCCAGCAGCTGGAACCCAGGGATAAATGAGCAGTTCTTC.

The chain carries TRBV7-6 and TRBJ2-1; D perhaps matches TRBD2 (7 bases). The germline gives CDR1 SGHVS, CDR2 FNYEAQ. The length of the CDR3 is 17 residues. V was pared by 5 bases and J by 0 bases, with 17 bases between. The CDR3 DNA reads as TGTGCCAGCAGCCCAATGGGGGGGGCAGGCTCCTACAATGAGCAGTTCTTC. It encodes CASSPMGGAGSYNEQFF.

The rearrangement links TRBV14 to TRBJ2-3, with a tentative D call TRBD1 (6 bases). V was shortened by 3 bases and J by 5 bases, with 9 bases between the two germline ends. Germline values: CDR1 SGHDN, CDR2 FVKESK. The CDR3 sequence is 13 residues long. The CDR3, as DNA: TGTGCCAGCAGCCAGTACAGGGTAGATACGCAGTATTTT. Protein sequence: CASSQYRVDTQYF.

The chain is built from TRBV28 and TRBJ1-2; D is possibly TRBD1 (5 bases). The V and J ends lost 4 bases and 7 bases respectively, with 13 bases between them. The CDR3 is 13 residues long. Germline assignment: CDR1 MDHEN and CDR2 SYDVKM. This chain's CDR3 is CASSSRVRSGYTF. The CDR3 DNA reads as TGTGCCAGCAGTTCCAGGGTTCGGAGTGGCTACACCTTC.

The CDR3 region is CASSLPSGTSYEQYF. CDR3 coding DNA: TGTGCCAGCAGTTTACCCAGCGGGACCTCCTACGAGCAGTACTTC. This chain links TRBV28 with TRBJ2-7, with 7 bases fitting TRBD2. CDR3 size: 15 residues. Germline trimming cut 2 bases from V and 0 bases from J; bases unmatched to any gene: 4. From germline, CDR1 is MDHEN and CDR2 SYDVKM.

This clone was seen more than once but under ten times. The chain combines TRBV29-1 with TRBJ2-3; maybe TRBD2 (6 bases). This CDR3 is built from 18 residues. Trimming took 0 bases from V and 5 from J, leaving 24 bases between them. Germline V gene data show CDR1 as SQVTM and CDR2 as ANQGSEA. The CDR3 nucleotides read TGCAGCGTTGAAGATAGGGGTGGCGTTAGCGGACTGGGAGATACGCAGTATTTT. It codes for CSVEDRGGVSGLGDTQYF.

The chain's CDR3 is CASSPRGPEAFF. The CDR3 nucleotides are TGTGCCAGCAGCCCAAGGGGCCCTGAAGCTTTCTTT. The chain couples TRBV7-2 to TRBJ1-1; a weak D match, TRBD1 (5 bases). This CDR3 has 12 residues. Trimming took off 5 bases at V and 6 bases at J, with 10 bases between the two ends. Per germline, CDR1 SGHTA and CDR2 FQGNSA.

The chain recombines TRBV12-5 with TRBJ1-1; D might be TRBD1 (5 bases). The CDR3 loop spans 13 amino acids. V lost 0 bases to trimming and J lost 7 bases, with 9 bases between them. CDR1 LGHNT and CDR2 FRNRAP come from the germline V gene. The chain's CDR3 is CASGLVGTFEAFF. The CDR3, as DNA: TGTGCTAGTGGTTTGGTAGGGACTTTTGAAGCTTTCTTT.

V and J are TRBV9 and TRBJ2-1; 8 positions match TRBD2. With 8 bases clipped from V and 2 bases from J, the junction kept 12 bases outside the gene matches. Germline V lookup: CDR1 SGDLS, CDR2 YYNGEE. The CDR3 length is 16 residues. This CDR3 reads CASTFLGRGAYNEQFF. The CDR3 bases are TGTGCCAGTACCTTCCTCGGGAGGGGCGCCTACAATGAGCAGTTCTTC.

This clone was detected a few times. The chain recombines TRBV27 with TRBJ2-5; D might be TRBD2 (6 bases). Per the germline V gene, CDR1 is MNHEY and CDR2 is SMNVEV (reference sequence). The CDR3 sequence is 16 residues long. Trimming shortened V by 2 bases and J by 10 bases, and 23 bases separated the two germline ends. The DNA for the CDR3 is TGTGCCAGCAGTTTAAAAGGGCCGCGAGTCGGGAGTGGCCAGTACTTC. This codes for CASSLKGPRVGSGQYF.

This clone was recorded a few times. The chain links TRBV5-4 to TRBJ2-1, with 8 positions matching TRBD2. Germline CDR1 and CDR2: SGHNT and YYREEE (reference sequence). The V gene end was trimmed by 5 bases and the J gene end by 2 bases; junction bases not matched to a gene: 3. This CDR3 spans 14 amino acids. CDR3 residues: CASSLSGTYNEQFF. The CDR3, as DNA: TGTGCCAGCAGTCTTAGCGGGACCTACAATGAGCAGTTCTTC.

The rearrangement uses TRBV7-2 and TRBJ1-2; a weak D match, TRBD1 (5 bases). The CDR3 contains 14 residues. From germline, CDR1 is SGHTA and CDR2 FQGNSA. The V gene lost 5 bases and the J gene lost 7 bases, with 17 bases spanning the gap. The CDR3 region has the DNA TGTGCCAGCAGCCCCCCCGGGCAGGGAGGTGGCTACACCTTC. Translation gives CASSPPGQGGGYTF.

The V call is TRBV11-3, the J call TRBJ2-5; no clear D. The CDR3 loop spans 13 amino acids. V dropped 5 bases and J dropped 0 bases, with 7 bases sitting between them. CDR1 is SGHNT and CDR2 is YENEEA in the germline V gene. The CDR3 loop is CASSILYQETQYF. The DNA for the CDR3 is TGTGCCAGCAGCATATTATACCAAGAGACCCAGTACTTC.